These 18 T cell receptor beta chains were all obtained from the same sample, sequenced in a study of blood T cell repertoires in COVID-19. The method was immunoSEQ multiplex PCR; TCRdb's version includes in-frame clones alone and lacks a portion of them. The table records 180,000 or so clones, more than 70% of them present only once. The sequencing input was peripheral blood. These receptor sequences come from a young woman with acute or convalescent COVID-19.

The chain is built from TRBV9 and TRBJ1-2; D remains ambiguous. The CDR3 covers 11 residues. V shed 6 bases and J shed 2 bases, with 5 bases lying between them. From germline, CDR1 is SGDLS and CDR2 YYNGEE. The CDR3 DNA follows: TGTGCCAGCACGGGGAACTATGGCTACACCTTC. Its protein is CASTGNYGYTF.

The chain recombines TRBV7-2 with TRBJ2-3, with TRBD2 matching 11 bases. This CDR3 has 14 residues. Germline trimming cut 5 bases from V and 14 bases from J; bases unmatched to any gene: 12. Germline V CDR1 and CDR2: SGHTA, FQGNSA. CDR3 bases: TGTGCCAGCAGCCCAGGACTAGCGGGCCCCTTTTGGTATTTT. Translated: CASSPGLAGPFWYF.

The chain uses TRBV21-1 and TRBJ1-5. TRBV21-1 is termed a pseudogene. CDR3 size: 13 residues. Here the CDR3 reads CASSKARRQPQHF. DNA of the CDR3: TGTGCCAGCAGCAAAGCGAGGCGACAGCCCCAGCATTTT.

V gene TRBV16 combines with J gene TRBJ1-1; D is unresolved. With 0 bases removed from V and 10 bases from J, the gap between germline ends came to 15 bases. The CDR3 sequence is 14 residues long. The germline CDR1 and CDR2 sequences are KGHSY and FQNENV. Here the CDR3 DNA reads TGTGCCAGCAGCCAATCCGCACAATACCAGGCAGCTTTCTTT. Translating gives CASSQSAQYQAAFF.

The chain joins TRBV6-5 to TRBJ1-1, with D uncertain. The CDR3 is 13 residues long. Germline values: CDR1 MNHEY, CDR2 SVGAGI. The ends were cut back, 5 bases at V and 3 bases at J, with 10 bases in the middle. The DNA of the CDR3 is TGTGCCAGCAGTCTTGGGCGCGACACTGAAGCTTTCTTT. This sequence encodes CASSLGRDTEAFF.

The rearrangement joins TRBV7-9 to TRBJ2-5, with 10 bases matching TRBD1. V lost 4 bases and J lost 5; bases outside the gene matches: 4. The CDR3 loop spans 14 amino acids. Germline CDR1 reads SEHNR; CDR2 reads FQNEAQ (reference sequence). The CDR3 sequence: CASSWDRGFETQYF. The CDR3 coding sequence is TGTGCCAGCAGCTGGGACAGGGGTTTTGAGACCCAGTACTTC.

This clone was counted a few times. The chain has TRBV18 and TRBJ2-7; no clear D gene. The CDR3 totals 13 residues. Germline CDR1 and CDR2: KGHSH and LQKENI. The V gene lost 8 bases and the J gene lost 0 bases, with 11 bases spanning the gap. CDR3 residues: CASPPSSSYEQYF. In nucleotides, the CDR3 is TGTGCCAGCCCTCCGTCGAGCTCCTACGAGCAGTACTTC.

A word on this clone: In the same sample, other DNA sequences code for this CDR3. This sequence joins TRBV7-9 and TRBJ1-1; 7 bases match TRBD1. Germline V gene lookup returns CDR1 SEHNR and CDR2 FQNEAQ (reference sequence). The J segment lost 3 bases and the V segment lost 4 bases, leaving 2 bases of the junction unmatched. This CDR3 region has 13 residues. In DNA form, the CDR3 reads TGTGCCAGCAGCTCCCAGGGGGACACTGAAGCTTTCTTT. Translating gives CASSSQGDTEAFF.

This chain links TRBV2 with TRBJ1-5; D gene uncertain. Trimming pared 3 bases from V and 2 bases from J, leaving 17 bases between. The CDR3 spans 17 residues. Germline V gene data show CDR1 as SNHLY and CDR2 as FYNNEI. CDR3 in DNA: TGTGCCAGCAGTGACGACTCCGGAGAGTTAGGCAATCAGCCCCAGCATTTT. Translating gives CASSDDSGELGNQPQHF.

The chain recombines TRBV2 with TRBJ2-7; the D is unclear. This CDR3 contains 10 residues. Trimming took off 7 bases at V and 6 bases at J, with 7 bases between the two ends. Germline CDR1 and CDR2: SNHLY and FYNNEI. CDR3: CASTRFEQYF. The DNA of the CDR3 is TGTGCCAGCACTCGGTTCGAGCAGTACTTC. Drawing the rest from reference TRBV2 and TRBJ2-7, the complete variable domain is EPEVTQTPSHQVTQMGQEVILRCVPISNHLYFYWYRQILGQKVEFLVSFYNNEISEKSEIFDDQFSVERPDGSNFTLKIRSTKLEDSAMYFCASTRFEQYFGPGTRLTVT.

The chain couples TRBV9 to TRBJ2-7, with TRBD1 as a possible D gene (5 bases). CDR1 is SGDLS, CDR2 YYNGEE, per germline. Trimming took 6 bases from V and 3 from J, leaving 16 bases between them. This CDR3 has 14 amino acids. In DNA, the CDR3 is TGTGCCAGCACCCTTCTAAGGGGCAGCTACGAGCAGTACTTC. Its translation: CASTLLRGSYEQYF. Using reference TRBV9 and TRBJ2-7 for the parts outside the CDR3, the full variable domain is DSGVTQTPKHLITATGQRVTLRCSPRSGDLSVYWYQQSLDQGLQFLIQYYNGEERAKGNILERFSAQQFPDLHSELNLSSLELGDSALYFCASTLLRGSYEQYFGPGTRLTVT.

About this clone: The germline gene is not matched at one end of the junction; a read error may be the cause. This chain joins TRBV28 and TRBJ1-1; a possible D gene is TRBD1 (5 bases). This CDR3 region has 13 residues. Germline V gene data show CDR1 as MDHEN and CDR2 as SYDVKM. The CDR3 is CASSFQQGVGSLF. CDR3 sequence (DNA): TGTGCCAGCAGTTTTCAGCAGGGTGTCGGGTCGCTCTTT.

This chain links TRBV25-1 with TRBJ1-2; D is ambiguous. Trimming took off 10 bases at V and 7 bases at J, with 31 bases between the two ends. This CDR3 has 17 amino acids. The germline gives CDR1 MGHDK, CDR2 SYGVNS. The CDR3 reads CATVRYSRTGINGGYTF. The DNA for the CDR3 is TGTGCCACCGTTCGATATTCCAGGACGGGGATAAATGGTGGCTACACCTTC.

The J gene is TRBJ2-3, the V gene TRBV27; perhaps TRBD2 as D (6 bases). Trimming left V 8 bases short and J 3 bases short, with 6 bases between. The germline gives CDR1 MNHEY, CDR2 SMNVEV (reference sequence). This CDR3 is built from 11 residues. CDR3 region: CASRETDTQYF. The CDR3 bases are TGTGCCAGCCGGGAGACAGATACGCAGTATTTT.

This clone has a single count. The CDR3 region has the DNA TGCGCCAGCAGCTTGGGGGGCCCTAACCCCGAGCAGTACTTC. Translated, it gives CASSLGGPNPEQYF. This chain joins TRBV5-1 and TRBJ2-7; D perhaps matches TRBD1 (5 bases). V lost 0 bases to trimming and J lost 6 bases, with 13 bases between them. This CDR3 is 14 amino acids long. Germline lookup yields CDR1 SGHRS and CDR2 YFSETQ.

V is TRBV5-5 and J is TRBJ2-2; D gene ambiguous. The germline gives CDR1 SGHKS, CDR2 YYEKEE (reference sequence). The CDR3 totals 14 residues. V lost 4 bases, J lost 7 bases, and 14 bases lay in between. The CDR3 nucleotides read TGTGCCAGCAGCCCATCTTGGGCGATCGGGGAGCTGTTTTTT. Its protein is CASSPSWAIGELFF.

This chain connects TRBV15 to TRBJ2-5; no definite D call. Germline CDR1 reads LNHNV; CDR2 reads YYDKDF (reference sequence). The V gene lost 0 bases and the J gene lost 5 bases, with 13 bases spanning the gap. The CDR3 length is 15 residues. The CDR3: CATSRDKQRTETQYF. The CDR3 coding sequence is TGTGCCACCAGCAGAGACAAACAGAGAACGGAGACCCAGTACTTC.

This clone was counted between two and nine times. This sequence joins TRBV27 and TRBJ2-3; 9 bases agree with TRBD2. The CDR3 runs 15 residues. Germline trimming cut 5 bases from V and 6 bases from J; bases unmatched to any gene: 9. Germline V lookup: CDR1 MNHEY, CDR2 SMNVEV (reference sequence). CDR3 nucleotide sequence: TGTGCCAGCAGTGCGACTAGCGGATTACCGGATACGCAGTATTTT. Its protein product is CASSATSGLPDTQYF.